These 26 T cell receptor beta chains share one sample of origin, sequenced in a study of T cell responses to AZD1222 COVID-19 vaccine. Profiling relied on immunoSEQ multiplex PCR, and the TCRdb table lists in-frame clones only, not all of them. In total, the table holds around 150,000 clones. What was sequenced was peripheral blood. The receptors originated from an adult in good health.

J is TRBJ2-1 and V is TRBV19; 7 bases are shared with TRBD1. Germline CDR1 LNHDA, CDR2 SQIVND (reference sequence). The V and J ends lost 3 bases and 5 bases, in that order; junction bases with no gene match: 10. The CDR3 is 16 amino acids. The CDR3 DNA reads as TGTGCCAGTAGTATGGTCTGGGGACAGCTTCACAATGAGCAGTTCTTC. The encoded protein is CASSMVWGQLHNEQFF.

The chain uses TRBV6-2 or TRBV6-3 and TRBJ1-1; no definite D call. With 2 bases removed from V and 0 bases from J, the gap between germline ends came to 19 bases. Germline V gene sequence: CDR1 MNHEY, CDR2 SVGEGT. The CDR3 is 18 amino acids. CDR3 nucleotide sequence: TGTGCCAGCAGTTACGTTTCTGGCAAGGGTGGTATGAACACTGAAGCTTTCTTT. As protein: CASSYVSGKGGMNTEAFF.

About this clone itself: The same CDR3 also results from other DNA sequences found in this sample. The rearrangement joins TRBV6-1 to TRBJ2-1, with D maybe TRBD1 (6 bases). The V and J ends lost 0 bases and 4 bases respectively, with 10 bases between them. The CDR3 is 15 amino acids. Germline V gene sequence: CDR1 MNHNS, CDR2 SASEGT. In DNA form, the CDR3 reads TGTGCCAGCAGTGAAGCAGGGGGAGCATACAATGAGCAGTTCTTC. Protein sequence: CASSEAGGAYNEQFF.

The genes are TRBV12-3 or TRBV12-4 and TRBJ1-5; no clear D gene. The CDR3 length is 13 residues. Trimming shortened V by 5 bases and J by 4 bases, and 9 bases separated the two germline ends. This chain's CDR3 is CASSQSQNQPQHF. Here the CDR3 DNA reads TGTGCCAGCAGTCAGAGCCAAAATCAGCCCCAGCATTTT.

This chain's CDR3 is CASSFRQIYGYTF. The CDR3 nucleotides are TGTGCCAGCAGTTTTAGACAGATCTATGGCTACACCTTC. The chain employs TRBV12-3 or TRBV12-4 and TRBJ1-2; D possibly corresponds to TRBD1 (5 bases). V shed 3 bases and J shed 4 bases, with 9 bases lying between them. This CDR3 is built from 13 residues.

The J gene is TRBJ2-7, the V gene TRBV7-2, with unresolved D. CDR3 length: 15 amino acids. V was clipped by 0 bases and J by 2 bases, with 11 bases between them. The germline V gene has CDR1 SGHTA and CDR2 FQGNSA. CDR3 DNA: TGTGCCAGCAGCTTAGCGCTCTCAGGTCCCTACGAGCAGTACTTC. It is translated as CASSLALSGPYEQYF.

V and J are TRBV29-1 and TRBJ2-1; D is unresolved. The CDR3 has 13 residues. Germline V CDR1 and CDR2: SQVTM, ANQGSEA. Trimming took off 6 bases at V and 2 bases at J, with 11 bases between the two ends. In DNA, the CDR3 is TGCAGCGTCATAGGGCAGACCTACAATGAGCAGTTCTTC. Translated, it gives CSVIGQTYNEQFF.

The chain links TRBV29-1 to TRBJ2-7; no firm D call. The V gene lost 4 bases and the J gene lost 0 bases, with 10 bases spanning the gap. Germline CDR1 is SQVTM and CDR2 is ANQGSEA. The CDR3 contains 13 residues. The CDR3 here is CSVGSPSSYEQYF. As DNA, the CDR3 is TGCAGCGTTGGGTCTCCTAGCTCCTACGAGCAGTACTTC.

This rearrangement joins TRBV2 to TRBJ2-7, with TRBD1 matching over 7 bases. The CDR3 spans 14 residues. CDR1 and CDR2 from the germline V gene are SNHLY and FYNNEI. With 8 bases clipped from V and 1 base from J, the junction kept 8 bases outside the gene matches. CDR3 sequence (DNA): TGTGCCAGCGGGAAACAGGGGCTTTCCTACGAGCAGTACTTC. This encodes CASGKQGLSYEQYF.

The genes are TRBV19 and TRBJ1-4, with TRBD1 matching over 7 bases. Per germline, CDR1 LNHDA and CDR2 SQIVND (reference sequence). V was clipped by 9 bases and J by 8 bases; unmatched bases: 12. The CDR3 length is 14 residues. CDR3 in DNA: TGTGCCAGCCGCAACAGGGGTATGGGCGAAAAACTGTTTTTT. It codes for CASRNRGMGEKLFF.

Written as DNA, the CDR3 is TGTGCCAGCAGCCAAGAAAGGGCATACGGGGAGCTGTTTTTT. Residues: CASSQERAYGELFF. The rearrangement joins TRBV14 to TRBJ2-2, with D uncertain. The ends were cut back, 0 bases at V and 7 bases at J, with 9 bases in the middle. Germline lookup yields CDR1 SGHDN and CDR2 FVKESK. CDR3 length equals 14 residues.

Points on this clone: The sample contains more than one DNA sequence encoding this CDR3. The CDR3: CASSLGQNTEAFF. In DNA form, the CDR3 reads TGTGCCAGCAGCCTAGGACAGAACACTGAAGCTTTCTTT. The V call is TRBV7-3, the J call TRBJ1-1; D perhaps matches TRBD1 (5 bases). V was shortened by 5 bases and J by 1 base, with 8 bases between the two germline ends. This CDR3 is built from 13 residues. Germline CDR1 SGHTA, CDR2 FQGTGA. The variable domain in full, with the rest retrieved from reference TRBV7-3 and TRBJ1-1, is GAGVSQTPSNKVTEKGKYVELRCDPISGHTALYWYRQSLGQGPEFLIYFQGTGAADDSGLPNDRFFAVRPEGSVSTLKIQRTERGDSAVYLCASSLGQNTEAFFGQGTRLTVV.

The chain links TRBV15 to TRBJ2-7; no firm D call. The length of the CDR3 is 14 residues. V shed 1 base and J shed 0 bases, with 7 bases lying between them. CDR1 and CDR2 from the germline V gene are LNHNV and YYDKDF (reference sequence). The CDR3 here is CATSRGDYSYEQYF. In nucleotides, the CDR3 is TGTGCCACCAGCAGAGGCGATTACTCCTACGAGCAGTACTTC.

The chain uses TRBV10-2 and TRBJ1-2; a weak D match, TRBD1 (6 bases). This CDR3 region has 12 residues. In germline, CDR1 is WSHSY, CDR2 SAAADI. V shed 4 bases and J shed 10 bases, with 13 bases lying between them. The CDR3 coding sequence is TGCGCCAGCAGTGGGAGGGACACTGACTACACCTTC. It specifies CASSGRDTDYTF.

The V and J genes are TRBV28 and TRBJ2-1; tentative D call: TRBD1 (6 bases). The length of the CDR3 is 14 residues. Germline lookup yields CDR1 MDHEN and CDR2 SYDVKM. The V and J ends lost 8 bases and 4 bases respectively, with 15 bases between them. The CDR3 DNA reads TGTGCCAGCCAACAGGGTACCGGATACAATGAGCAGTTCTTC. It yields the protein CASQQGTGYNEQFF.

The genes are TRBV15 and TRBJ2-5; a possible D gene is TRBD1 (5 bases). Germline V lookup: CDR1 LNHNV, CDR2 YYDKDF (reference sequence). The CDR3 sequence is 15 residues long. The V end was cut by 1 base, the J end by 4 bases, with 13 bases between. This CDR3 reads CATSRAPGSGETQYF. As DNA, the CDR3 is TGTGCCACCAGCAGAGCACCAGGGTCGGGAGAGACCCAGTACTTC.

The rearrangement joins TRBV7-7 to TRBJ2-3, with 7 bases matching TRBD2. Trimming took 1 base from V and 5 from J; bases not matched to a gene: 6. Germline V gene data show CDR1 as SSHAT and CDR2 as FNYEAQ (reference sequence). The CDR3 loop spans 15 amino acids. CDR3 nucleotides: TGTGCCAGCAGCTTAGGTACAGCGGGGATAGATACGCAGTATTTT. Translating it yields CASSLGTAGIDTQYF.

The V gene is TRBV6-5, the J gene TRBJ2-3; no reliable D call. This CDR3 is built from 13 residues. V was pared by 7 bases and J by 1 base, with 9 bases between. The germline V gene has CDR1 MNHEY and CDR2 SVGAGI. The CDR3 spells CASTDKRTDTQYF. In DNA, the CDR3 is TGTGCCAGCACCGACAAACGCACAGATACGCAGTATTTT.

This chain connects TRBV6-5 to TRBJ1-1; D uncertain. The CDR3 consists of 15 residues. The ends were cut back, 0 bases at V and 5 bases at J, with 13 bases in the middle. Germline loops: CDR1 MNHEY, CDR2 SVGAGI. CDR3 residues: CASSYSSFFRTEAFF. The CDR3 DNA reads TGTGCCAGCAGTTACTCCAGTTTTTTCAGGACTGAAGCTTTCTTT.

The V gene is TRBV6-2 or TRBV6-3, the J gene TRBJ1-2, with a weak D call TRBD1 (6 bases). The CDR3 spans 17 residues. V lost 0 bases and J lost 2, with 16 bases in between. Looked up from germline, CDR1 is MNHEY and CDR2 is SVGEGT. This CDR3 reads CASSYSTGHAFNYGYTF. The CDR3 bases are TGTGCCAGCAGTTACTCGACGGGACACGCATTCAACTATGGCTACACCTTC.

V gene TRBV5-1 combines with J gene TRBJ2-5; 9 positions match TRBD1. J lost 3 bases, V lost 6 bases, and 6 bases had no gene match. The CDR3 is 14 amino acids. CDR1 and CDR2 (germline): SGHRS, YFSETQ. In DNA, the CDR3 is TGCGCCAGCACTACAGGGGGCGCAGAAGAGACCCAGTACTTC. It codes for CASTTGGAEETQYF.

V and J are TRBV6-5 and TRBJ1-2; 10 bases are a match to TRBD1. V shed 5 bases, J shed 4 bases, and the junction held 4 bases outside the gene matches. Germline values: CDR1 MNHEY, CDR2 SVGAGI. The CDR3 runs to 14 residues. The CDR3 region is CASSPGQGVYGYTF. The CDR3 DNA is TGTGCCAGCAGTCCCGGACAGGGGGTCTATGGCTACACCTTC.

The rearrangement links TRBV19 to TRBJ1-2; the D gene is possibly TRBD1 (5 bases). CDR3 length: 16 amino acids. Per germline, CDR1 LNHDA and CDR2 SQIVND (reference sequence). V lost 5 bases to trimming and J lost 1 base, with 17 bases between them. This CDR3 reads CASSPPHLGGNYGYTF. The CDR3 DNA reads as TGTGCCAGTAGTCCGCCCCACCTGGGGGGTAACTATGGCTACACCTTC. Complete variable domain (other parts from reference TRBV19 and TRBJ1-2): DGGITQSPKYLFRKEGQNVTLSCEQNLNHDAMYWYRQDPGQGLRLIYYSQIVNDFQKGDIAEGYSVSREKKESFPLTVTSAQKNPTAFYLCASSPPHLGGNYGYTFGSGTRLTVV.

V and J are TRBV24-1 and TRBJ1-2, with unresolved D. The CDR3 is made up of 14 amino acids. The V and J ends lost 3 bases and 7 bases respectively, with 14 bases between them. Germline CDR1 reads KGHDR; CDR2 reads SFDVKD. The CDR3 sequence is CATSDPRRVSGYTF. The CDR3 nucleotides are TGTGCCACCAGTGATCCCCGGAGGGTTAGTGGCTACACCTTC.

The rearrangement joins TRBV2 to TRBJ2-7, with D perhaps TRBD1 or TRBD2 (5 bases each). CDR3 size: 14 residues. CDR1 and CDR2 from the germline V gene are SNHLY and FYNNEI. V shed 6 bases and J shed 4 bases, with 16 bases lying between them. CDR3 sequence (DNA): TGTGCCAGCAGGGAACCGGGACGCTCATACGAGCAGTACTTC. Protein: CASREPGRSYEQYF.

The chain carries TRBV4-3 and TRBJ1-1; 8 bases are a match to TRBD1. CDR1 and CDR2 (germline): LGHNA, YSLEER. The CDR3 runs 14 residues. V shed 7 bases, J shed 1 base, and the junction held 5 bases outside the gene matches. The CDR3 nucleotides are TGCGCCAGCAAACGACAGGGGCCGAACACTGAAGCTTTCTTT. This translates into CASKRQGPNTEAFF.